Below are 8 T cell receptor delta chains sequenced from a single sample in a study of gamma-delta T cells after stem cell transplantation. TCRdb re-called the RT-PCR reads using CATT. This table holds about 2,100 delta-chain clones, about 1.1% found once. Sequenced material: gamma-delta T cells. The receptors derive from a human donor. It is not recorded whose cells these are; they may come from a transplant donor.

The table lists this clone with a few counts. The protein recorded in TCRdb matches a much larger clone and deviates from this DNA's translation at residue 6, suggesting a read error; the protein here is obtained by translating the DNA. The CDR3: CACDPASDRDTRTDKLIF. Written as DNA, the CDR3 is TGTGCCTGTGACCCGGCTTCAGACAGGGATACTCGGACCGATAAACTCATCTTT. This chain uses TRDV2 with TRDJ1; 7 positions match TRDD3. CDR3 length: 18 amino acids. With 3 bases clipped from V and 2 bases from J, the junction kept 17 bases outside the gene matches. Germline V gene sequence: CDR1 GEAIGNYY, CDR2 EKD.

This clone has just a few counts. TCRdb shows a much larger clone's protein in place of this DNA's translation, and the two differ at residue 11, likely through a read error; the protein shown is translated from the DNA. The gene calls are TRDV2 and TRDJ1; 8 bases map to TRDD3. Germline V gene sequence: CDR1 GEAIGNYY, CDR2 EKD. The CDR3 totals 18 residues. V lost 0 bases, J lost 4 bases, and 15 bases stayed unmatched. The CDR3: CACDTVRGLGVHGDKLIF. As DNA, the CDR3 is TGTGCCTGTGACACCGTACGGGGACTGGGGGTACATGGCGATAAACTCATCTTT.

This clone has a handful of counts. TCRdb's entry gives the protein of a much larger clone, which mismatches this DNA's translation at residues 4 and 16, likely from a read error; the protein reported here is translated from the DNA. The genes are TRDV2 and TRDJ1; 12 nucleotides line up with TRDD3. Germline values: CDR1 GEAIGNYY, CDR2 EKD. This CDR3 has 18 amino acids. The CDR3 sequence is CACGPLGDTLPHTDKPIF. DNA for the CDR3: TGTGCCTGTGGCCCACTGGGGGATACCCTCCCACACACCGATAAACCCATCTTT.

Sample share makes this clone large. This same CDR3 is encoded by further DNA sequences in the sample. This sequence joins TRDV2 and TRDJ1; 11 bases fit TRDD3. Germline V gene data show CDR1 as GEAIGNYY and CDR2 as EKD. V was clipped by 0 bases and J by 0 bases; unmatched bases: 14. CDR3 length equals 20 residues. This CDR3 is CACDTVSVGGYGLYTDKLIF. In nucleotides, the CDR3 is TGTGCCTGTGACACCGTGTCTGTTGGGGGATACGGTCTGTACACCGATAAACTCATCTTT.

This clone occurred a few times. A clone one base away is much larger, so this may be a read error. CDR3 amino acids: CALGELGAYRLPRGGYAPYTDKLIF. Written as DNA, the CDR3 is TGTGCTCTTGGGGAACTAGGGGCTTACAGGCTTCCTAGAGGGGGATACGCACCGTACACCGATAAACTCATCTTT. The rearrangement joins TRDV1 to TRDJ1; TRDD3 matches 10 bases. The junction had 28 bases not matched to a gene; V was cut back by 0 bases and J by 0 bases. This CDR3 spans 25 amino acids. Germline CDR1 reads TSWWSYY; CDR2 reads QGS.

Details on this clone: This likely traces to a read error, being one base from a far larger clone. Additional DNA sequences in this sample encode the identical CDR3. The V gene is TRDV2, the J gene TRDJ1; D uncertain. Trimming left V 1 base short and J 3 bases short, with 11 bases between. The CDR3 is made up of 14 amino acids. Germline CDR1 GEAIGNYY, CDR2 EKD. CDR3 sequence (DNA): TGTGCCTGTGACACGGTAGGCCCTCCCGATAAACTCATCTTT. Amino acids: CACDTVGPPDKLIF.

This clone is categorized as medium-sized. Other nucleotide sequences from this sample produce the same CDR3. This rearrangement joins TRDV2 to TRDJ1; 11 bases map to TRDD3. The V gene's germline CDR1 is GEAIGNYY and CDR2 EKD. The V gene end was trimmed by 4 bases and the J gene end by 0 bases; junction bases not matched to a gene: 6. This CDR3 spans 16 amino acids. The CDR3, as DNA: TGTGCCTGTGAGCGACTGGGGGATATAAACACCGATAAACTCATCTTT. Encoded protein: CACERLGDINTDKLIF.

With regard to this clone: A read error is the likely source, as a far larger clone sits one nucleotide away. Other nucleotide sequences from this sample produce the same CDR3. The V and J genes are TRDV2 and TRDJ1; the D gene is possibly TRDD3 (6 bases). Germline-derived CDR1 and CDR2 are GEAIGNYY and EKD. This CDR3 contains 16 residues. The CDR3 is CACDTVGIPSADKLIF. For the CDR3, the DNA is TGTGCCTGCGACACTGTGGGGATCCCGTCGGCCGATAAACTCATCTTT.